This T cell receptor beta chain emerged from a study of cytomegalovirus exposure and HLA in healthy donors. Study-level points and caveats: About 87% or about 30% of the time was how often most TCR beta V segments were productive, according to an earlier analysis. In vitro data verified a few CMV-associated chains as specific for CMV antigens. Later analysis demonstrated an association between a missense DCLRE1C variant and TCR beta V- and J-gene trimming.

In the PCR, 60 Vbeta and 13 Jbeta primers were used. Sequencing used immunoSEQ multiplex PCR; TCRdb keeps in-frame clones, though not all of them. The sample contains around 85,000 clones, 70% to 85% of which appear only once. In germline, CDR1 is SSHAT, CDR2 FNYEAQ (reference sequence). The CDR3 has 16 amino acids. The V end lost 5 bases, the J end lost 4 bases, and 18 bases lay between the germline ends. This clone was found once. Its antigen remains unidentified. The source material was PBMCs. This sequence was found in a man aged 25 to 45 in good health and CMV-seropositive. The chain combines TRBV7-7 with TRBJ2-1; tentatively, D is TRBD1 (6 bases). CDR3 sequence reads: CASSPGAGTPYNEQFF. In DNA form, the CDR3 reads TGTGCCAGCAGCCCCGGTGCCGGGACACCATACAATGAGCAGTTCTTC.